These 24 T cell receptor beta chains share one sample of origin, sequenced in a study of T cell responses to AZD1222 COVID-19 vaccine (dated by TCRdb to the early 2020s). The library came from the immunoSEQ multiplex PCR assay. In TCRdb, the immuneACCESS table is reduced to in-frame sequences with V and J assigned. These tables do not hold every clone; where another copy was compared, an unresolved V gene accounts for under half, and the others remain unexplained. The sample contains about 50,000 clones, around three quarters of them found a single time. The ten largest clonotypes hold 6% to 7% of the sample. What this sample's time point label stands for: baseline before first vaccination. The sequenced sample was peripheral blood, obtained on day 0 of AZD1222 vaccination. Every receptor here comes from an adult in good health.

The rearrangement links TRBV28 to TRBJ1-5, with TRBD1 matching 7 bases. The CDR3 runs to 16 residues. Germline V lookup: CDR1 MDHEN, CDR2 SYDVKM. V shed 2 bases and J 2 bases; nucleotides not matched to a gene: 6. The CDR3 DNA reads as TGTGCCAGCAGTTTAGTGACAGGGAGAGGCAATCAGCCCCAGCATTTT. Translated: CASSLVTGRGNQPQHF.

The chain employs TRBV28 and TRBJ1-5; 8 positions agree with TRBD1. V gave up 6 bases and J gave up 7 bases; unmatched junction bases: 11. Germline loops: CDR1 MDHEN, CDR2 SYDVKM. This CDR3 has 15 amino acids. The CDR3 coding sequence is TGTGCCAGCAGCTCCTTGGGACAGGATAAACAGCCCCAGCATTTT. It encodes CASSSLGQDKQPQHF.

The gene calls are TRBV28 and TRBJ2-5, with TRBD2 matching over 11 bases. From germline, CDR1 is MDHEN and CDR2 SYDVKM. The CDR3 extends over 15 amino acids. The V and J ends lost 7 bases and 5 bases, in that order; junction bases with no gene match: 9. The CDR3 DNA reads TGTGCCAGCATCCTAGCGGGAGGCGGTCAGGAGACCCAGTACTTC. This encodes CASILAGGGQETQYF.

The genes are TRBV15 and TRBJ2-2; D may match TRBD1 or TRBD2 (6 bases each). CDR3 length equals 17 residues. Germline-derived CDR1 and CDR2 are LNHNV and YYDKDF (reference sequence). Trimming took off 0 bases at V and 6 bases at J, with 17 bases between the two ends. The CDR3, as DNA: TGTGCCACCAGCAGAGATTTCGGGGGCGCCGGCGCCGGGGAGCTGTTTTTT. It yields the protein CATSRDFGGAGAGELFF.

CDR3 bases: TGTGCCAGCAGTTTCGCAGGACTGCAATACAATGAGCAGTTCTTC. Translation gives CASSFAGLQYNEQFF. The rearrangement links TRBV27 to TRBJ2-1, with D perhaps matching TRBD2 (5 bases). In germline, CDR1 is MNHEY, CDR2 SMNVEV (reference sequence). CDR3 size: 15 residues. V was pared by 3 bases and J by 4 bases, with 13 bases between.

The rearrangement joins TRBV6-2 or TRBV6-3 to TRBJ1-5; 12 nucleotides match TRBD1. Germline loops: CDR1 MNHEY, CDR2 SVGEGT. CDR3 length: 17 residues. With 5 bases clipped from V and 6 bases from J, the junction kept 11 bases outside the gene matches. The CDR3 reads CASSPTPGTGGFQPQHF. The DNA for the CDR3 is TGTGCCAGCAGTCCAACACCCGGGACAGGGGGCTTTCAGCCCCAGCATTTT.

In its sample, this clone ranks as medium-sized. This chain's CDR3 is CASSWTGLVNNEQFF. The CDR3 DNA is TGTGCCAGCAGCTGGACAGGGTTGGTCAACAATGAGCAGTTCTTC. The chain links TRBV11-2 to TRBJ2-1; 8 nucleotides match TRBD1. Germline-derived CDR1 and CDR2 are SGHAT and FQNNGV. V lost 4 bases, J lost 5 bases, and 7 bases stayed unmatched. CDR3 length: 15 amino acids.

J is TRBJ2-1 and V is TRBV6-5, with D possibly TRBD1 on 6 matching bases. Deletions cut 5 bases from V and 0 bases from J, with 11 bases between. CDR3 length equals 15 residues. Germline V lookup: CDR1 MNHEY, CDR2 SVGAGI. CDR3 coding DNA: TGTGCCAGCAGTCATACAGGGAGCTCCTACAATGAGCAGTTCTTC. Amino acid sequence: CASSHTGSSYNEQFF.

The J gene is TRBJ1-5, the V gene TRBV19; TRBD1 matches 8 bases. CDR3 size: 15 residues. V dropped 1 base and J dropped 4; count of bases not matched to a gene: 3. From germline, CDR1 is LNHDA and CDR2 SQIVND (reference sequence). The CDR3, as DNA: TGTGCCAGTAGTATAGCAGACAGGGGTAATCAGCCCCAGCATTTT. Its translation is CASSIADRGNQPQHF.

Concerning this clone itself: At one of its ends the junction is not consistent with the germline gene, which may arise from a read error. V is TRBV30 and J is TRBJ1-2; TRBD1 matches 7 bases. Per germline, CDR1 GTSNPN and CDR2 SVGIG (reference sequence). CDR3 size: 12 residues. The CDR3 is CAWRGDRDSDRF. DNA for the CDR3: TGTGCCTGGAGGGGTGACCGGGACAGCGACCGCTTC.

The chain joins TRBV6-4 to TRBJ1-2; no clear D. The length of the CDR3 is 15 residues. V was cut by 2 bases and J by 8 bases, with 18 bases left in between. Germline values: CDR1 MRHNA, CDR2 SNTAGT. The CDR3 nucleotides are TGTGCCAGCAGTGACCCCAAGGCCAGGTTTGGCGGCTACACCTTC. Amino acids: CASSDPKARFGGYTF.

The chain recombines TRBV2 with TRBJ2-2; D perhaps matches TRBD1 (5 bases). The germline V and J ends were trimmed by 5 bases and 7 bases, with 23 bases remaining between them. Germline-derived CDR1 and CDR2 are SNHLY and FYNNEI. The CDR3 length is 17 residues. The CDR3 DNA reads TGTGCCAGCAGTCTCGCAAGGGTAGGGGCTTTCGGCGGGGAGCTGTTTTTT. Its translation: CASSLARVGAFGGELFF.

V gene TRBV30 combines with J gene TRBJ2-5; tentative D call: TRBD2 (5 bases). CDR1 GTSNPN and CDR2 SVGIG come from the germline V gene (reference sequence). The CDR3 loop spans 13 amino acids. The V end lost 2 bases, the J end lost 3 bases, and 10 bases lay between the germline ends. The CDR3 loop is CAWSTGLKETQYF. In DNA form, the CDR3 reads TGTGCCTGGAGTACCGGACTGAAAGAGACCCAGTACTTC. Filled out from reference TRBV30 and TRBJ2-5, the complete variable domain reads SQTIHQWPATLVQPVGSPLSLECTVEGTSNPNLYWYRQAAGRGLQLLFYSVGIGQISSEVPQNLSASRPQDRQFILSSKKLLLSDSGFYLCAWSTGLKETQYFGPGTRLLVL.

The chain carries TRBV6-2 or TRBV6-3 and TRBJ2-6; 7 bases line up with TRBD2. Germline CDR1 is MNHEY and CDR2 is SVGEGT. V lost 6 bases to trimming and J lost 0 bases; unmatched junction nucleotides: 5. There are 16 residues in the CDR3. This chain's CDR3 is CASSRTGGSGANVLTF. The CDR3 nucleotides are TGTGCCAGCAGCCGAACGGGGGGCTCTGGGGCCAACGTCCTGACTTTC.

This clone has a single count. V and J are TRBV27 and TRBJ2-2; D is perhaps TRBD2 (5 bases). V lost 5 bases and J 3 bases, leaving 19 bases between the germline ends. This CDR3 has 17 amino acids. Germline V gives CDR1 MNHEY, CDR2 SMNVEV (reference sequence). The CDR3 region has the DNA TGTGCCAGCAGTCCGTATCTGAGGGCTGTCGACACCGGGGAGCTGTTTTTT. Its translation: CASSPYLRAVDTGELFF.

The chain links TRBV28 to TRBJ1-5; D unresolved. The CDR3 extends over 13 amino acids. Trimming stripped 4 bases from V and 2 bases from J, with 6 bases between. From germline, CDR1 is MDHEN and CDR2 SYDVKM. The CDR3: CASSSSGNQPQHF. In DNA, the CDR3 is TGTGCCAGCAGTTCCTCCGGCAATCAGCCCCAGCATTTT. The entire variable domain, with the rest obtained from reference TRBV28 and TRBJ1-5, is as follows: DVKVTQSSRYLVKRTGEKVFLECVQDMDHENMFWYRQDPGLGLRLIYFSYDVKMKEKGDIPEGYSVSREKKERFSLILESASTNQTSMYLCASSSSGNQPQHFGDGTRLSIL.

The chain links TRBV28 to TRBJ1-6; tentative D call: TRBD1 (5 bases). This CDR3 contains 13 residues. Germline V lookup: CDR1 MDHEN, CDR2 SYDVKM. V was pared by 2 bases and J by 15 bases, with 14 bases between. DNA for the CDR3: TGTGCCAGCAGTTTACGCACAGGTGAAGGCCTCCACTTT. The encoded protein is CASSLRTGEGLHF.

J is TRBJ1-5 and V is TRBV5-4; D is unclear. Trimming cost V 5 bases and J 7 bases, with 13 bases left between them. The CDR3 is 13 residues long. Germline lookup yields CDR1 SGHNT and CDR2 YYREEE (reference sequence). The DNA for the CDR3 is TGTGCCAGCAGTCAAGACACGGGCCAGCCCCAGCATTTT. It specifies CASSQDTGQPQHF.

Here the CDR3 reads CASSYVSSPLHF. The CDR3 region has the DNA TGTGCCAGCAGTTACGTGTCGTCACCCCTCCACTTT. V and J are TRBV6-2 or TRBV6-3 and TRBJ1-6, with no clear D. This CDR3 has 12 amino acids. Trimming took off 2 bases at V and 10 bases at J, with 6 bases between the two ends. CDR1 is MNHEY and CDR2 is SVGEGT in the germline V gene.

In this sample, this clone turned up once. The chain uses TRBV27 and TRBJ2-3; D unclear. CDR3 length equals 17 residues. Germline CDR1 is MNHEY and CDR2 is SMNVEV (reference sequence). The V end lost 5 bases, the J end lost 0 bases, and 18 bases lay between the germline ends. DNA of the CDR3: TGTGCCAGCAGTCTAATCCCCGGCACATCTAGCACAGATACGCAGTATTTT. Its translation is CASSLIPGTSSTDTQYF.

V usage is TRBV28 and J usage is TRBJ2-6; 8 bases are a match to TRBD1. Germline values: CDR1 MDHEN, CDR2 SYDVKM. Trimming cost V 6 bases and J 0 bases; bases outside gene matches: 7. CDR3 length: 17 amino acids. In DNA, the CDR3 is TGTGCCAGCAGATCGGGACAGGTTCTCTCTGGGGCCAACGTCCTGACTTTC. This gives the protein CASRSGQVLSGANVLTF. The entire variable domain, with the rest obtained from reference TRBV28 and TRBJ2-6, is as follows: DVKVTQSSRYLVKRTGEKVFLECVQDMDHENMFWYRQDPGLGLRLIYFSYDVKMKEKGDIPEGYSVSREKKERFSLILESASTNQTSMYLCASRSGQVLSGANVLTFGAGSRLTVL.

This clone was recorded only once. This chain links TRBV3-1 (or the pseudogene TRBV3-2) with TRBJ2-2; possible D gene TRBD1, 5 bases. The V gene's germline CDR1 is LGHDT and CDR2 YNNKEL (reference sequence). Trimming cost V 4 bases and J 7 bases, with 10 bases left between them. The CDR3 loop spans 13 amino acids. The CDR3, as DNA: TGTGCCAGCAGCCGGACACTCGACGGGGAGCTGTTTTTT. This translates into CASSRTLDGELFF.

V and J are TRBV9 and TRBJ2-3, with TRBD2 matching 14 bases. V was clipped by 3 bases and J by 6 bases; unmatched bases: 6. The CDR3 sequence is 16 residues long. Germline lookup yields CDR1 SGDLS and CDR2 YYNGEE. CDR3 sequence: CASSGPGTSGSDTQYF. CDR3 nucleotide sequence: TGTGCCAGCAGCGGCCCGGGGACTAGCGGGAGTGATACGCAGTATTTT.

V is TRBV29-1 and J is TRBJ2-5; 10 positions match TRBD2. The germline CDR1 and CDR2 sequences are SQVTM and ANQGSEA. The CDR3 totals 13 residues. V was clipped by 4 bases and J by 3 bases; unmatched bases: 2. CDR3 protein: CSVATSGEETQYF. CDR3 DNA: TGCAGCGTTGCAACTAGCGGGGAAGAGACCCAGTACTTC.